Shown below are 14 T cell receptor beta chains from a single sample sequenced in a study of tissue T cells after allogeneic stem cell transplantation. As to time point: mouse harvest day 14 after allogeneic transplant. Each mouse received 10^7 T-cell-depleted marrow cells plus 10^6 splenic CD5+ T cells by tail vein. Only in-frame clones appear in the TCRdb table, and some are missing; sequencing was by immunoSEQ multiplex PCR. Here the sample spans a few thousand clones, approximately 45% being singletons. Material: gut tissue. These receptors were taken from a female BALB/c mouse given C57BL/6 T cells with graft-versus-host disease after an allogeneic hematopoietic cell transplant.

Concerning this clone: Gene names and germline refer to mouse. The read halts 1 residue ahead of the CDR3 end, with the missing end drawn from the germline J gene. This chain links TRBV24 with TRBJ1-4, with TRBD1 identical over 9 bases. CDR1 and CDR2 (germline): KGHTA, FRNEEI. With V trimmed by 6 bases and J by 1 base, 12 bases remained unmatched. The length of the CDR3 is 18 residues. The CDR3 sequence: CASRPSTGGADSNERLFF. The CDR3 DNA, read in part, is TGTGCCAGCAGACCATCTACAGGGGGCGCAGATTCCAACGAAAGATTATTT.

As regards this clone: Gene names follow the mouse nomenclature. The read comes to an end 1 residue before the CDR3 does, leaving the germline J gene to fill in the end. The chain recombines TRBV13-1 with TRBJ2-4, with 8 bases aligning to TRBD2. V shed 3 bases, J shed 2 bases, and the junction held 2 bases outside the gene matches. CDR3 length: 14 residues. CDR1 NSHNY and CDR2 SYGAGN come from the germline V gene. The CDR3 sequence is CASSGLGFQNTLYF. Partial CDR3 DNA: TGTGCCAGCAGTGGACTGGGGTTTCAAAACACCTTGTAC.

In regard to this clone: Genes and germline come from the mouse. Read sequence stops 1 residue before the CDR3 end, and the germline J gene provides the missing end. The chain joins TRBV12-1 to TRBJ1-4; possible D gene TRBD1, 5 bases. The germline V gene encodes CDR1 SGHSN and CDR2 HYEKVE. V dropped 0 bases and J dropped 3 bases, with 7 bases sitting between them. This CDR3 contains 14 residues. CDR3 protein: CASSLEGTNERLFF. Incomplete CDR3 DNA: TGTGCCAGCTCTCTCGAGGGGACCAACGAAAGATTATTT.

In the case of this clone: The junction does not match germline at one end; this may be a read error. Gene names and germline refer to mouse. The read comes to an end 1 residue before the CDR3 does, leaving the germline J gene to fill in the end. The V call is TRBV13-2, the J call TRBJ2-7; D gene uncertain. Germline V gives CDR1 NNHNN, CDR2 SYGAGS (reference sequence). The CDR3 has 14 residues. The CDR3 here is CASSELGSSYEQYF. The CDR3 DNA, read in part, is TGTGCCAGCAGTGAATTGGGAAGCTCCTATGAACAGTAC.

In the case of this clone: Gene names are mouse gene names. The read ends 1 residue shy of where the CDR3 ends; the end is completed using the germline J gene. The V call is TRBV26, the J call TRBJ1-1; D is possibly TRBD1 (5 bases). The CDR3 totals 12 residues. Germline V lookup: CDR1 KGHPV, CDR2 FQNQEV (reference sequence). V dropped 4 bases and J dropped 9 bases, with 12 bases sitting between them. CDR3 amino acids: CASSPGGGKVFF. The CDR3 bases that were read are TGTGCCAGCAGTCCCGGGGGGGGGAAAGTCTTC. Complete variable domain (other parts from reference TRBV26 and TRBJ1-1): NSKVIQTPRYLVKGQGQKAKMRCIPEKGHPVVFWYQQNKNNEFKFLINFQNQEVLQQIDMTEKRFSAECPSNSPCSLEIQSSEAGDSALYLCASSPGGGKVFFGKGTRLTVV.

As concerns this clone: The genes and germline here are from mouse. The read comes to an end 1 residue before the CDR3 does, leaving the germline J gene to fill in the end. The V gene is TRBV2, the J gene TRBJ1-5; D gene ambiguous. Trimming left V 0 bases short and J 0 bases short, with 9 bases between. There are 16 residues in the CDR3. Germline values: CDR1 LGHNA, CDR2 YSYQKL. The CDR3 is CASSQEGGPNNQAPLF. Partial CDR3 DNA: TGTGCCAGCAGCCAAGAAGGAGGCCCTAACAACCAGGCTCCGCTT.

This clone counts as medium-sized. Any gene name here is a mouse gene name. The read stops 1 residue short of the end of the CDR3; the missing end is completed from the germline J gene. V and J are TRBV15 and TRBJ2-4; the D is unclear. Trimming took off 1 base at V and 4 bases at J, with 3 bases between the two ends. This CDR3 comprises 12 residues. Germline loops: CDR1 SGHND, CDR2 FRSKSL. CDR3 region: CASSLDKNTLYF. The DNA read from the CDR3 is TGTGCCAGCAGTTTAGACAAAAACACCTTGTAC.

This clone showed up just a few times. Mouse germline and gene names are used. The read comes to an end 1 residue before the CDR3 does, leaving the germline J gene to fill in the end. The genes are TRBV16 and TRBJ1-1; D is unclear. Trimming took off 3 bases at V and 0 bases at J, with 8 bases between the two ends. The CDR3 runs to 14 residues. Germline V gene data show CDR1 as SGHSA and CDR2 as FRNQAP. The CDR3 bases that were read are TGTGCAAGCAGCTTCCCGGGTGCAAACACAGAAGTCTTC. This sequence encodes CASSFPGANTEVF. The full CDR3 reads CASSFPGANTEVFF. Looking up the rest from reference TRBV16 and TRBJ1-1 gives the full variable domain: NAGVIQTPRHKVTGKGQEATLWCEPISGHSAVFWYRQTIVQGLEFLTYFRNQAPIDDSGMPKERFSAQMPNQSHSTLKIQSTQPQDSAVYLCASSFPGANTEVFFGKGTRLTVV.

This clone is a singleton in its sample. Mouse germline and gene names are used. The read terminates 1 residue ahead of where the CDR3 ends, so the germline J gene completes it. The chain uses TRBV3 and TRBJ2-2; maybe TRBD1 (7 bases). CDR1 is SNHLY and CDR2 is FYNGKV in the germline V gene (reference sequence). CDR3 size: 15 residues. Trimming left V 1 base short and J 4 bases short, with 10 bases between. The CDR3 spells CASSLVQGGTGQLYF. Incomplete CDR3 DNA: TGTGCCAGCAGCTTAGTGCAGGGGGGCACCGGGCAGCTCTAC. The full variable domain, its missing parts supplied by reference TRBV3 and TRBJ2-2, is GPKVLQIPSHQIIDMGQMVTLNCDPVSNHLYFYWYKQILGQQMEFLVNFYNGKVMEKSKLFKDQFSVERPDGSYFTLKIQPTALEDSAVYFCASSLVQGGTGQLYFGEGSKLTVL.

This clone counts as medium-sized (0.01 to 0.1%). Here the gene names and germline are mouse. CDR3 loop: CASSPQGDEQYF. CDR3 DNA, as far as it was read: TGTGCCAGCAGTCCACAGGGAGATGAACAGTAC. The chain couples TRBV26 to TRBJ2-7; D is perhaps TRBD1 (6 bases). With the read ending 1 residue before the CDR3 end, the germline J gene is used to fill in that end. The CDR3 runs to 12 residues. Germline V gene data show CDR1 as KGHPV and CDR2 as FQNQEV (reference sequence). V lost 4 bases to trimming and J lost 5 bases, with 9 bases between them.

Concerning this clone: Gene names refer to mouse genes. The read falls 1 residue short of the CDR3 end, and the missing part is taken from the germline J gene. The chain joins TRBV3 to TRBJ2-7; possible D gene TRBD1, 6 bases. CDR3 length equals 13 residues. CDR1 and CDR2 from the germline V gene are SNHLY and FYNGKV (reference sequence). Trimming cost V 2 bases and J 4 bases, with 9 bases left between them. CDR3 amino acids: CASSLRDKYEQYF. The CDR3 DNA, read in part, is TGTGCCAGCAGCTTACGGGACAAATATGAACAGTAC.

As regards this clone: Here the gene names and germline are mouse. The CDR3 extends 1 residue past the end of the read, so its final part is completed from the germline J gene. The chain combines TRBV4 with TRBJ2-4, with TRBD2 matching over 12 bases. V was pared by 4 bases and J by 2 bases, with 4 bases of the junction left unmatched. The CDR3 spans 16 residues. The germline V gene has CDR1 LGHDT and CDR2 YNNKQL (reference sequence). CDR3 DNA, as far as it was read: TGTGCCAGCAGCTTGGGACTGGGGGGCCCTCAAAACACCTTGTAC. This translates into CASSLGLGGPQNTLY. The CDR3, in full, reads CASSLGLGGPQNTLYF.

Concerning this clone: The listed genes are named as in mouse. With the read ending 1 residue before the CDR3 end, the germline J gene is used to fill in that end. This rearrangement joins TRBV20 to TRBJ2-5, with D perhaps given as TRBD1 or TRBD2 (6 bases each). The CDR3 has 13 residues. Germline V CDR1 and CDR2: GFQATS, STVNSAI. Deletions cut 3 bases from V and 4 bases from J, with 11 bases between. CDR3 loop: CGARPGAEDTQYF. The DNA read from the CDR3 is TGTGGTGCTAGACCGGGGGCAGAAGACACCCAGTAC. Using reference TRBV20 and TRBJ2-5 for the parts outside the CDR3, the full variable domain is GALVYQYPRRTICKSGTSMRMECQAVGFQATSVAWYRQSPQKTFELIALSTVNSAIKYEQNFTQEKFPISHPNLSFSSMTVLNAYLEDRGLYLCGARPGAEDTQYFGPGTRLLVL.

A remark on this clone: Germline and genes: mouse. CDR3: CASSPDSTYNSPLYF. Partial CDR3 DNA: TGTGCCAGCAGTCCCGACAGTACCTATAATTCGCCCCTCTAC. The chain employs TRBV26 and TRBJ1-6; tentatively, D is TRBD1 (5 bases). The read terminates 1 residue before the CDR3 end, so the remaining end is supplied by the germline J gene. TRBJ1-6 is filed as an ORF, its function uncertain. Germline V gives CDR1 KGHPV, CDR2 FQNQEV (reference sequence). V shed 4 bases and J shed 2 bases, with 9 bases lying between them. This CDR3 comprises 15 residues.